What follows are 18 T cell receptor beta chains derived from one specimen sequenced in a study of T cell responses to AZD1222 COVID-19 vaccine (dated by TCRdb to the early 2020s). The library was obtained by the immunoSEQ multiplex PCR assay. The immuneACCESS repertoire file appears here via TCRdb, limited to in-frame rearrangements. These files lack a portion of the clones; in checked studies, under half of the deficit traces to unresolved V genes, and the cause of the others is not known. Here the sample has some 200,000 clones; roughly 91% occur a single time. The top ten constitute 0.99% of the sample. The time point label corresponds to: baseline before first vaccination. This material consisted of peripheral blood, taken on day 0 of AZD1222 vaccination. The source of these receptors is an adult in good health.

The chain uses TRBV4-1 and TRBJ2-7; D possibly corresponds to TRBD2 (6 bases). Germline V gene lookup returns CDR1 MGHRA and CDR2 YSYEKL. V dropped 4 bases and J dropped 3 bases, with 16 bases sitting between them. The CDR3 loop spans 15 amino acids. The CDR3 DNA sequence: TGCGCCAGCAGCCCCCGGGACTCAAGGAACTACGAGCAGTACTTC. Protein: CASSPRDSRNYEQYF.

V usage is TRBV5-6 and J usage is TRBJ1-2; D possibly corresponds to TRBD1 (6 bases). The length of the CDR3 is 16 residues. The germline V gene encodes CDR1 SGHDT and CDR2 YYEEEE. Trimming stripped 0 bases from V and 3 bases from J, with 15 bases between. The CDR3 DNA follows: TGTGCCAGCAGCTTGGAGGTAAACAGGGACCACTATGGCTACACCTTC. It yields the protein CASSLEVNRDHYGYTF.

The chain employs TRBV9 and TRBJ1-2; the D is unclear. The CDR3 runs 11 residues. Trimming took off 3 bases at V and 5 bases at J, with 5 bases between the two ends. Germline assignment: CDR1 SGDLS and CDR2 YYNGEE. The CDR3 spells CASSGPYGYTF. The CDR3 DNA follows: TGTGCCAGCAGCGGACCTTATGGCTACACCTTC.

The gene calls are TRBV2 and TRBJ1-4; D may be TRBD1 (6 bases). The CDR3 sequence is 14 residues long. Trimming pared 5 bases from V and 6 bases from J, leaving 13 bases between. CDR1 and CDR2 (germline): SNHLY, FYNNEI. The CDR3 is CASSWGQVDEKLFF. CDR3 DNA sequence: TGTGCCAGCAGTTGGGGGCAGGTAGATGAAAAACTGTTTTTT.

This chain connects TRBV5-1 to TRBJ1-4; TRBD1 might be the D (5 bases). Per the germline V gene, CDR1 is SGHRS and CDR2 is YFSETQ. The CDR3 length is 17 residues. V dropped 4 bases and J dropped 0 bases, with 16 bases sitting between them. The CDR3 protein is CASSRIGGVSTNEKLFF. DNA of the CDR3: TGCGCCAGCAGCCGGATCGGGGGGGTGTCAACTAATGAAAAACTGTTTTTT.

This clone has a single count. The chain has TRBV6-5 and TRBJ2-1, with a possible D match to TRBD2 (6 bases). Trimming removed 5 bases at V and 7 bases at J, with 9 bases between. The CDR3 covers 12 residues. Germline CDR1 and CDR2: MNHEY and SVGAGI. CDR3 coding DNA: TGTGCCAGCAGTAGTCGGGGGAATGAGCAGTTCTTC. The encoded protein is CASSSRGNEQFF.

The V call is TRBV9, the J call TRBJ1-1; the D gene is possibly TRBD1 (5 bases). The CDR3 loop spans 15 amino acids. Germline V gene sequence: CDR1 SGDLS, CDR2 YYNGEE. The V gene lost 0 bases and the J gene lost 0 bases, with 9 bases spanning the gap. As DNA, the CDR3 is TGTGCCAGCAGCGTAGCATCCAGGGTGAACACTGAAGCTTTCTTT. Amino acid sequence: CASSVASRVNTEAFF.

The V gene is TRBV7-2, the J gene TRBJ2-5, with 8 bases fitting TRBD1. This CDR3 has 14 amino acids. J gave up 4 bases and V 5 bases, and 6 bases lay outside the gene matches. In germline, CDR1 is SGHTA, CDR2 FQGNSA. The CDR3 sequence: CASSLQGAGETQYF. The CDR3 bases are TGTGCCAGCAGCCTTCAGGGGGCAGGAGAGACCCAGTACTTC.

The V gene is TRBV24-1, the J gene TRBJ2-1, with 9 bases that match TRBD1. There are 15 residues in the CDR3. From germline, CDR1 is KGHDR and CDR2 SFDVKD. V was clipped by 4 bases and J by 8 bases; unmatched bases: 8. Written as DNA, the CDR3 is TGTGCCACCAGTGACCCCCGGACAGGGGTCCATGAGCAGTTCTTC. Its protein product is CATSDPRTGVHEQFF.

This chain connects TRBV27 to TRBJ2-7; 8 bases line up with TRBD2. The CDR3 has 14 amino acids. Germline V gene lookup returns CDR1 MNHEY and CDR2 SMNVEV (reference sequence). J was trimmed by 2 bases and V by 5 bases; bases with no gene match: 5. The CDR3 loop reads CASSPTSGAYEQYF. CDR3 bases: TGTGCCAGCAGTCCCACTAGCGGAGCCTACGAGCAGTACTTC.

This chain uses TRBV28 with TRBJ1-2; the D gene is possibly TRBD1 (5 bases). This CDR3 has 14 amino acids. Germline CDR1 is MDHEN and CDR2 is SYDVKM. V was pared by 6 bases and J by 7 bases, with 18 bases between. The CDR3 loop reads CASRPSGGGFGYTF. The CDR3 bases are TGTGCCAGCAGACCAAGCGGTGGGGGTTTTGGCTACACCTTC.

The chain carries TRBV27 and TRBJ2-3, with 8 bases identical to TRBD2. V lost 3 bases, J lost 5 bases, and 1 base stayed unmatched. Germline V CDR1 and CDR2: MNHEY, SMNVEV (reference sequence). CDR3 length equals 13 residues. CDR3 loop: CASSFLAGDTQYF. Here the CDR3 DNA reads TGTGCCAGCAGTTTTCTAGCGGGAGATACGCAGTATTTT.

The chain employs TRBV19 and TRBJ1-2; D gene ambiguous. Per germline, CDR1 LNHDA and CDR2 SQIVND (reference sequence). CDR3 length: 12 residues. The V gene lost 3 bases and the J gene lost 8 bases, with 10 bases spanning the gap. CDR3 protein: CASSIEGTGYTF. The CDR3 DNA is TGTGCCAGTAGTATTGAGGGCACGGGCTACACCTTC.

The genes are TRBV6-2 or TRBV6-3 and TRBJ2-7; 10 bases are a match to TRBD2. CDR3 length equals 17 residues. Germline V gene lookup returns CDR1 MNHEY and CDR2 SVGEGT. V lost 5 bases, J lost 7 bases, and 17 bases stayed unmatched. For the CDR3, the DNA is TGTGCCAGCAGTCTGTACCCTCAAGCGGGGGGGCCCCGGGAGCAGTACTTC. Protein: CASSLYPQAGGPREQYF.

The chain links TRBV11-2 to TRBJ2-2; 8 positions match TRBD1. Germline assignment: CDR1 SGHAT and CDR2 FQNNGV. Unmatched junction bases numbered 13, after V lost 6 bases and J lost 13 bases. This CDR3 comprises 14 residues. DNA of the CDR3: TGTGCCAGCAGGGAAAGACAGGGGTCCTCTGGGCTGTTTTTT. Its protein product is CASRERQGSSGLFF.

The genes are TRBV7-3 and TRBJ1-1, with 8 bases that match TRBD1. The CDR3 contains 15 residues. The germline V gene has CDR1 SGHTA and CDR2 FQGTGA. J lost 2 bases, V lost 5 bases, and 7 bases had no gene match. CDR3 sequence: CASSAMTGANTEAFF. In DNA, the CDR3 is TGTGCCAGCAGCGCCATGACAGGGGCAAACACTGAAGCTTTCTTT. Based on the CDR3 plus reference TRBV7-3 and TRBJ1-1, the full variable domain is GAGVSQTPSNKVTEKGKYVELRCDPISGHTALYWYRQSLGQGPEFLIYFQGTGAADDSGLPNDRFFAVRPEGSVSTLKIQRTERGDSAVYLCASSAMTGANTEAFFGQGTRLTVV.

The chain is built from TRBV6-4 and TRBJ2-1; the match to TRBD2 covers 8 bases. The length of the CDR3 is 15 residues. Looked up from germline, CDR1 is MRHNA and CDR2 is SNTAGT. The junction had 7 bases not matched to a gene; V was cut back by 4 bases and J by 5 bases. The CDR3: CASSAGTSGDNEQFF. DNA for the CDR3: TGTGCCAGCAGTGCCGGGACTAGTGGGGACAATGAGCAGTTCTTC.

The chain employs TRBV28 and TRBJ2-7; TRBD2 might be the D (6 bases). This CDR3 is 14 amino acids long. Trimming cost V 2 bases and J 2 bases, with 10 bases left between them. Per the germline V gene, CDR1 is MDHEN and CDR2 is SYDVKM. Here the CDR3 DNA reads TGTGCCAGCAGTTTACCACTAGCTACCTACGAGCAGTACTTC. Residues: CASSLPLATYEQYF.